This entry concerns a single T cell receptor beta chain. This entry comes from a study of patients and donors after allogeneic stem cell transplantation. Germline-derived CDR1 and CDR2 are MNHNS and SASEGT. V lost 6 bases to trimming and J lost 0 bases, with 18 bases between them. There are 17 residues in the CDR3. TCRdb itself ran the RT-PCR reads through MiXCR, one entry per CDR3 protein. The repertoire includes about 200,000 distinct CDR3 sequences, about 37% of them detected once, and more than 9% sits in the top ten. This sequence joins TRBV6-1 and TRBJ1-3; D is uncertain. The TCR originated in a human donor who was either an allogeneic HSCT recipient or a stem cell or donor lymphocyte infusion donor (not recorded which). It is not recorded whose cells these are; they may come from a transplant donor. The sequenced sample consisted of blood, either unsorted or a sorted T cell fraction (not recorded which). CDR3 residues: CASSLGPPYSSGNTIYF. As DNA, the CDR3 is TGTGCCAGCAGCCTCGGCCCCCCGTACAGCTCTGGAAACACCATATATTTT.